These 6 T cell receptor beta chains came from one sample sequenced in a study of vaccination effects on CD4 cells after COVID-19. Some clones are missing from TCRdb's copy, which holds only in-frame ones; the method was immunoSEQ multiplex PCR. The sample has about 45,000 clones; around 70% are singletons. These receptors have no known antigen. It was after approximately 11 days of culture that CD4+ T cells were isolated. Participants were vaccinated with two doses of either the BNT162b2 or mRNA-1273 vaccine. The sequencing used CD4+ T cells from PBMCs cultured without peptide, collected after COVID-19 vaccination. These receptors all stem from a human donor who received a COVID-19 vaccine.

The V gene is TRBV19, the J gene TRBJ2-7; possibly TRBD2 for D (6 bases). Trimming took off 3 bases at V and 0 bases at J, with 9 bases between the two ends. CDR3 length: 14 amino acids. The germline V gene encodes CDR1 LNHDA and CDR2 SQIVND (reference sequence). CDR3 coding DNA: TGTGCCAGTAGTATCGCGGGGAGCTCCTACGAGCAGTACTTC. Its translation is CASSIAGSSYEQYF.

The chain uses TRBV19 and TRBJ2-2, with D perhaps TRBD1 (6 bases). Germline loops: CDR1 LNHDA, CDR2 SQIVND (reference sequence). Trimming took 2 bases from V and 4 from J, leaving 8 bases between them. The CDR3 sequence is 14 residues long. CDR3 sequence (DNA): TGTGCCAGTAGTATAACAGGGAGCACCGGGGAGCTGTTTTTT. It translates to CASSITGSTGELFF.

The chain employs TRBV24-1 and TRBJ2-3; perhaps D is TRBD1 or TRBD2 (7 bases each). V was trimmed by 7 bases and J by 5 bases, leaving 24 bases between them. Germline assignment: CDR1 KGHDR and CDR2 SFDVKD. This CDR3 is 17 amino acids long. CDR3 bases: TGTGCCACCAGGACATTCAGGGGGGGAGAACACAAAGATACGCAGTATTTT. Protein: CATRTFRGGEHKDTQYF.

This chain links TRBV7-9 with TRBJ1-1; D is ambiguous. There are 13 residues in the CDR3. Germline CDR1 and CDR2: SEHNR and FQNEAQ (reference sequence). V was clipped by 1 base and J by 5 bases, with 8 bases between them. The CDR3 region is CASSLGQQTEAFF. The CDR3 coding sequence is TGTGCCAGCAGCTTAGGCCAGCAAACTGAAGCTTTCTTT. The full variable domain, its missing parts supplied by reference TRBV7-9 and TRBJ1-1, is DTGVSQNPRHKITKRGQNVTFRCDPISEHNRLYWYRQTLGQGPEFLTYFQNEAQLEKSRLLSDRFSAERPKGSFSTLEIQRTEQGDSAMYLCASSLGQQTEAFFGQGTRLTVV.

This chain uses TRBV15 with TRBJ1-2, with D possibly matching TRBD1 (6 bases). V shed 2 bases and J shed 6 bases, with 7 bases lying between them. CDR1 and CDR2 from the germline V gene are LNHNV and YYDKDF (reference sequence). The length of the CDR3 is 12 residues. CDR3 loop: CATSRNRDGYTF. CDR3 sequence (DNA): TGTGCCACCAGCAGAAACAGGGATGGCTACACCTTC.

The chain employs TRBV24-1 and TRBJ2-2, with a possible D match to TRBD1 (6 bases). V was pared by 6 bases and J by 5 bases, with 9 bases between. Germline values: CDR1 KGHDR, CDR2 SFDVKD. The CDR3 runs 13 residues. The CDR3 DNA reads as TGTGCCACCAGTCCACAGGGAACCGGGGAGCTGTTTTTT. Its protein is CATSPQGTGELFF.